A selection of T cell receptor beta chains follows, all from one sample in a study of spatial heterogeneity in lung cancer. A single record per CDR3 protein comes from TCRdb applying MiXCR to the 5' RACE reads. This repertoire shows 4,000 or so distinct CDR3 sequences, less than 8.5% found once; its top ten account for 10% to 15%. The sample in question was lung tumor tissue, obtained at surgery. Source of these receptors: a male donor with early-stage non-small cell lung cancer. The CDR3 runs from the conserved cysteine through the conserved F or W. The order of the fields is CDR3 DNA, CDR3 protein, clone size, D gene, V gene, J gene. The D gene is left open where the match is weak. Part of the rows lack a size; the others show once, few, many or a class for expanded clones.

CDR3nt: TGTGCCAGCACCCGGGGATATTACAATGAGCAGTTCTTC
CDR3aa: CASTRGYYNEQFF
abundance: medium-sized
d_gene: .
v_gene: TRBV28
j_gene: TRBJ2-1

CDR3nt: TGCAGCGCCCTAAAACCAACTAGCTCCTACGAGCAGTACTTC
CDR3aa: CSALKPTSSYEQYF
abundance: medium-sized
d_gene: .
v_gene: TRBV29-1
j_gene: TRBJ2-7

CDR3nt: TGTGCCAGCAGTTTCACAGGGGGTTCTTACGAGCAGTACTTC
CDR3aa: CASSFTGGSYEQYF
abundance: many
d_gene: TRBD1
v_gene: TRBV27
j_gene: TRBJ2-7

CDR3nt: TGTGCCAGTTCAACAAACAATGAGCAGTTCTTC
CDR3aa: CASSTNNEQFF
abundance: medium-sized
d_gene: .
v_gene: TRBV6-2/TRBV6-3
j_gene: TRBJ2-1

CDR3nt: TGTGCCAGCAGTAGTCAGGGGGGCGATGAAAAACTGTTTTTT
CDR3aa: CASSSQGGDEKLFF
abundance: many
d_gene: TRBD1
v_gene: TRBV28
j_gene: TRBJ1-4

CDR3nt: TGTGCCAGCTTCAGACTAGCGGGGGCCCAAGAGACCCAGTACTTC
CDR3aa: CASFRLAGAQETQYF
abundance: medium-sized
d_gene: TRBD2
v_gene: TRBV7-8
j_gene: TRBJ2-5

CDR3nt: TGTGCCAGCTCACCACAACAAGATAGGGCAGATACGCAGTATTTT
CDR3aa: CASSPQQDRADTQYF
abundance: many
d_gene: .
v_gene: TRBV18
j_gene: TRBJ2-3

CDR3nt: TGTGCCACCCAAGCCGGGACAGGGGATCAGCCCCAGCATTTT
CDR3aa: CATQAGTGDQPQHF
abundance: medium-sized
d_gene: TRBD1
v_gene: TRBV5-4
j_gene: TRBJ1-5

CDR3nt: TGCAGCGTCCTCACCTATCCAGATACGCAGTATTTT
CDR3aa: CSVLTYPDTQYF
abundance: .
d_gene: .
v_gene: TRBV29-1
j_gene: TRBJ2-3

CDR3nt: TGTGCCAGCAGCTTTCTCCGGGACACCTACGAGCAGTACTTC
CDR3aa: CASSFLRDTYEQYF
abundance: .
d_gene: .
v_gene: TRBV5-8
j_gene: TRBJ2-7

CDR3nt: TGTGCCACCAGTGAAGACGGCTCGAAGAACAATGAGCAGTTCTTC
CDR3aa: CATSEDGSKNNEQFF
abundance: .
d_gene: .
v_gene: TRBV24-1
j_gene: TRBJ2-1

CDR3nt: TGTGCCAGCAACATTGGGGGGGCGCGGTCTGAAGCTTTCTTT
CDR3aa: CASNIGGARSEAFF
abundance: medium-sized
d_gene: .
v_gene: TRBV5-5
j_gene: TRBJ1-1

CDR3nt: TGTGCCAGCACCCCTCGGGGGATCAGCACAGATACGCAGTATTTT
CDR3aa: CASTPRGISTDTQYF
abundance: medium-sized
d_gene: .
v_gene: TRBV28
j_gene: TRBJ2-3

CDR3nt: TGCAGTGCTAGGGACCTCGAGGTGCAGTACTTC
CDR3aa: CSARDLEVQYF
abundance: medium-sized
d_gene: .
v_gene: TRBV20-1
j_gene: TRBJ2-7

CDR3nt: TGTGCCATCAGTGGTCCCCTAGGGGATGAGCAGTTCTTC
CDR3aa: CAISGPLGDEQFF
abundance: medium-sized
d_gene: .
v_gene: TRBV10-3
j_gene: TRBJ2-1